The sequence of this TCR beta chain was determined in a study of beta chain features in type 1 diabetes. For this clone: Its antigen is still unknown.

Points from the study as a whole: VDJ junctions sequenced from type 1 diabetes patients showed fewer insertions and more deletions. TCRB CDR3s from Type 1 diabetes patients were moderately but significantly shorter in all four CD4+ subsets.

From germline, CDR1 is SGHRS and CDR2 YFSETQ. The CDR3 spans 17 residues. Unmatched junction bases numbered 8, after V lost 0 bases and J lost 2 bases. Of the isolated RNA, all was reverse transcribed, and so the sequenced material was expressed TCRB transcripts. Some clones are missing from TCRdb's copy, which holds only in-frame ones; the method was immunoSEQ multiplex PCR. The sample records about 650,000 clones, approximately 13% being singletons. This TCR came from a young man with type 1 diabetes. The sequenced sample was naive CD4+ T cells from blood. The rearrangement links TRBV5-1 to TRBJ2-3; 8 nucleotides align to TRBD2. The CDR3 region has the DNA TGCGCCAGCAGCTTGGACGCTAGCGGGTTTGACACAGATACGCAGTATTTT. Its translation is CASSLDASGFDTDTQYF.